This TCR beta chain was found in a study of cytomegalovirus exposure and HLA in healthy donors. Points on this clone: Antigen unknown.

CDR1 MDHEN and CDR2 SYDVKM come from the germline V gene. The V and J ends lost 5 bases and 8 bases, in that order; junction bases with no gene match: 9. This CDR3 has 15 amino acids. Study observations and caveats: Indistinguishable V segments such as TRBV6-2 and TRBV6-3 were excluded.

Researchers ran the PCR with 60 Vbeta and 13 Jbeta primers. The protocol was immunoSEQ multiplex PCR, while the TCRdb copy is restricted to in-frame clones and leaves out a portion. The table records about 110,000 clones, 15% of them present only once. Sequencing used PBMCs. The chain carries TRBV28 and TRBJ1-4; 9 bases are a match to TRBD1. The receptor was isolated from a woman between 18 and 29 years old in good health and CMV-seronegative. CDR3 sequence reads: CASSAAGTGYEKLFF. The DNA of the CDR3 is TGTGCCAGCAGTGCCGCCGGGACAGGGTACGAAAAACTGTTTTTT. Combining the CDR3 with reference TRBV28 and TRBJ1-4 gives the whole variable domain DVKVTQSSRYLVKRTGEKVFLECVQDMDHENMFWYRQDPGLGLRLIYFSYDVKMKEKGDIPEGYSVSREKKERFSLILESASTNQTSMYLCASSAAGTGYEKLFFGSGTQLSVL.